A few counts support the clone carrying this T cell receptor (beta chain). The antigen remains undetermined. The table came from immunoSEQ multiplex PCR; TCRdb's copy has only in-frame clones and leaves some out. The table records 120,000 or so clones, roughly nine tenths of them present only once. This specimen comes from a study of T cell responses to AZD1222 COVID-19 vaccine. Study at large: The study pooled second doses at about 4 or about 12 weeks.

Findings of the study overall: White British ancestry dominated among donors, who included more females, and clonal diversity was possibly underestimated. Seropositive at baseline were only a handful of AZD1222 recipients.

The sequence came from an adult in good health. The sample in question was peripheral blood, obtained on day 0 of AZD1222 vaccination.

The CDR3 region is CSAKPSGAPPGSYTF. CDR3 nucleotides: TGCAGCGCTAAGCCGTCCGGTGCACCTCCCGGTAGCTACACCTTC. The chain links TRBV29-1 to TRBJ1-2; D not certain. This CDR3 spans 15 amino acids. Germline values: CDR1 SQVTM, CDR2 ANQGSEA. V was clipped by 7 bases and J by 9 bases, with 27 bases between them.